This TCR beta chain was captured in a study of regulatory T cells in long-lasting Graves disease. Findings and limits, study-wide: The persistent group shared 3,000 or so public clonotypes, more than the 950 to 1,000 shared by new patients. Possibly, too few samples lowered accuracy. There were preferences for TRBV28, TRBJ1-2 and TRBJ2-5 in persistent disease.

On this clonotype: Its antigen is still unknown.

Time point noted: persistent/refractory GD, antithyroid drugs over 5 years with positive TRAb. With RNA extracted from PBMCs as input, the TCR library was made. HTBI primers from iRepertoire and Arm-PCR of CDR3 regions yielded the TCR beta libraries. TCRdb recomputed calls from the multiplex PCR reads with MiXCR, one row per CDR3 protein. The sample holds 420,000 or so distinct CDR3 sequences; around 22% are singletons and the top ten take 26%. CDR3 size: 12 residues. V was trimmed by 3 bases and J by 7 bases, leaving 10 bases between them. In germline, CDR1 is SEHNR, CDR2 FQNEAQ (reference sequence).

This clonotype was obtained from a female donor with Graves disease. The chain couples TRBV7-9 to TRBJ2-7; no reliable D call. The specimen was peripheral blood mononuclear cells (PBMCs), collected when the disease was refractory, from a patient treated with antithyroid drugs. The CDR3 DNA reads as TGTGCCAGCAGCTTCCCGGTCGGTGAGCAGTACTTC. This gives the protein CASSFPVGEQYF. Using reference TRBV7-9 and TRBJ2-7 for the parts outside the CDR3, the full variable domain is DTGVSQNPRHKITKRGQNVTFRCDPISEHNRLYWYRQTLGQGPEFLTYFQNEAQLEKSRLLSDRFSAERPKGSFSTLEIQRTEQGDSAMYLCASSFPVGEQYFGPGTRLTVT.